What follows is one T cell receptor beta chain and its context. Other DNA sequences from this sample encode an identical CDR3 as well. CDR1 is MNHEY, CDR2 SMNVEV, per germline (reference sequence). The CDR3 has 14 residues. With V trimmed by 4 bases and J by 0 bases, 0 bases remained unmatched. This specimen belongs to a study of technical replicates of blood from a few donors. Sequencing used immunoSEQ multiplex PCR; TCRdb keeps in-frame clones, though not all of them. This table has more than 60,000 clones, approximately 93% appearing once. Specimen: T cells isolated from PBMCs. This TCR was recovered from a human donor in good health. V usage is TRBV27 and J usage is TRBJ2-7, with 10 bases lining up with TRBD1. The CDR3 loop is CASSWTGGSYEQYF. For the CDR3, the DNA is TGTGCCAGCAGTTGGACAGGGGGCTCCTACGAGCAGTACTTC.